The source of this TCR beta chain is a study of long-term antiretroviral therapy in people with HIV (dated by TCRdb to 2022 to 2024). About the full investigation: Collection of the earliest samples took place about a decade ahead of the 2015 WHO recommendation for immediate ART, at a time when ART was typically delayed until CD4 counts fell. Of the 30 participants with HIV, 10 to 11 were female. A retrospective serial study tested whether changes in peripheral blood TRB repertoire composition and diversity were associated with ART initiation and durable HIV suppression. No cross-contamination during QIAcube processing was seen in test extractions of a monoclonal T-cell line run alongside roughly 35 polyclonal samples. A total of 192 cryopreserved PBMC samples were contributed to the cohort by 30 adults with confirmed HIV infection, with samples collected serially over a mean of roughly six years (range 1-12). What the authors observed across the whole study: The repertoire was dominated across all time points by expanded TRB clones identified before ART initiation, although this dominance was seen to fluctuate and to decrease in many PLHIV after ART. Narrower CDR3 length ranges were observed in HIV repertoires than in controls, and an antigen-experienced repertoire with only a slight naive shift after ART was suggested by the network structure. Limited PBMC availability meant only the TCR beta chain was sequenced, without alpha chain pairing. Starting ART was linked to a significant rise in TRB diversity, yet even with long-term ART the diversity remained significantly lower than in transplant donor controls. Because pre-ART samples had limited cell numbers, profiling was done on unsorted PBMC rather than on sorted CD4+ and CD8+ T cells. Samples dated from about 2004 to 2018, and the ART regimens used may be less effective than current ones. No data were available on ART adherence, viral resistance or therapy changes, limiting inferences about post-ART repertoire changes.

This clone was recorded once. Its antigen is currently not known. Base qualities are not recorded, but no much larger clone differs from it by a single base. Sequencing of the TRB variable region was done with the immunoSEQ hsTCRB v3.0 assay at survey level resolution. The targeted TRB sequencing depth was about 40,000-55,000 T-cell genomes per sample. An Illumina MiSeq with a v3 150-cycle kit was used to sequence the pooled TRB libraries. The study's own analysis went as follows. Repertoire analysis was run in R within a reproducible Nextflow workflow that covered QC, data transformation and analysis. LymphoSeq2, an R package for AIRR-Seq data exploration, was used to implement custom analyses. A few samples that yielded fewer than 5000 total TRB sequences were excluded, so that 150 to 200 HIV repertoires were analyzed. Among the approximately 190 HIV repertoires that were kept, roughly 59 were collected before ART initiation and roughly 130 were collected after ART initiation. Repertoires were downsampled to 5000 TRB nucleotide sequences, with summary statistics averaged over 100 downsampling iterations. Only TRB sequences with CDR3 regions of at least seven amino acids were retained for analysis. Two measures captured diversity: a Shannon entropy-derived clonality score and the Gini coefficient. In the repertoire networks, any two of the top 5000 CDR3 amino acid sequences were linked whenever the two sequences differed by an edit distance of one. Antigen specificity groups and MHC restriction were predicted for TRB CDR3 amino acid sequences with GLIPH2. To flag known associations with CMV, EBV, HIV or tissue antigens, CDR3 amino acid sequences were compared against VDJdb and McPAS-TCR. Pre-ART, post-ART and control groups were compared with Wilcoxon signed-rank tests and Holm-Bonferroni correction. Imported from immuneACCESS, the table was reduced by TCRdb to in-frame sequences with V and J called. These copies leave out some clones; in studies compared against another copy, an unresolved V gene accounts for under half, and the cause of the remainder is not known. The V and J calls and clone size come from that table; D and trimming were worked out from the DNA. The sample table records about 21,000 clones; about 80% of these occur just once. The leading ten clones occupy 3.5% to 6% of the sample.

Inclusion was restricted to participants for whom at least one PBMC sample before ART initiation and at least two post-ART samples were available. Treatment was received in the United States of America by all participants with HIV. Before DNA extraction, cryopreserved samples of about 0.9-11 million PBMC were thawed and washed. At the time of the earliest PBMC sample for each participant with HIV, ages ranged from about 20 to 54 years. PBMC samples were contributed by each participant from 1-4 timepoints before ART initiation and 2-8 timepoints after ART initiation, with a median of 7 samples. Serial HIV viral load, CD4+ T-cell count, ART history and demographic data were obtained for every participant. A Qiagen kit on a QIAcube was used to extract genomic DNA from unsorted PBMC, with samples processed in batches of 12. At the junction V is shortened by 7 bases and J by 0 bases, with 8 bases in between. The CDR3, from cysteine to phenylalanine, totals 12 residues. Here the CDR3 DNA is all that survives: 36 bases in frame from base 1. CDR1 and CDR2, per the germline V gene, are SQVTM and ANQGSEA.

The chain is made from TRBV29-1 and TRBJ2-3, with no D gene named confidently. The material was unsorted PBMCs, obtained 0.5 years after starting antiretroviral therapy. The receptor comes from a man younger than 35 with HIV. The nucleotide sequence is given as TGCAGCGCAACAGACAGCACAGATACGCAGTATTTT. The resulting protein is CSATDSTDTQYF.